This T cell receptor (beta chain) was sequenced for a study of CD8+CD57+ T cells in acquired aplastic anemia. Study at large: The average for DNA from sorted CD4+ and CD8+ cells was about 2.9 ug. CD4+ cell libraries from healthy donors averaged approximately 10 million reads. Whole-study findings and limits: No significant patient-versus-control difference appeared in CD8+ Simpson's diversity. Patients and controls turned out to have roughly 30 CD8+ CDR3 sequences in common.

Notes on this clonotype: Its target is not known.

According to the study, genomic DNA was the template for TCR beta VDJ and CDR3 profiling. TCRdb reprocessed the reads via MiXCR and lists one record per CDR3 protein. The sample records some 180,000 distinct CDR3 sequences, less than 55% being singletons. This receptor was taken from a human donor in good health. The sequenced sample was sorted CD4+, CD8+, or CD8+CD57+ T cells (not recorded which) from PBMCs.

CDR3: CASSPSQIYEQYF. The CDR3 coding sequence is TGTGCCAGCAGCCCATCGCAGATCTACGAGCAGTACTTC. V is TRBV7-2 and J is TRBJ2-7; D unresolved. The V gene lost 5 bases and the J gene lost 3 bases, with 11 bases spanning the gap. The germline V gene encodes CDR1 SGHTA and CDR2 FQGNSA. This CDR3 has 13 residues.